This is a list of T cell receptor beta chains from one sample in a study of PD-1 blockade in classical Hodgkin lymphoma. Produced via immunoSEQ multiplex PCR; TCRdb's table is partial and in-frame only. The sample has 30,000 to 50,000 clones; 76% are singletons. The material sequenced was peripheral blood mononuclear cells (PBMCs), taken at baseline. Every receptor here comes from a human donor with classical Hodgkin lymphoma. Each CDR3 is given with its conserved first and last residue. Size values are once, few and many counts, or a class for expanded clones, and some rows have none.

j_call cdr3_length clone_size v_call cdr3_aa
TRBJ1-1 13 once TRBV27 CASNLGGGTEAFF
TRBJ2-7 15 NA TRBV5-1 CASSLIEQGQGEQYF
TRBJ2-7 15 NA TRBV19 CASSIAGSGTYEQYF
TRBJ2-2 15 NA TRBV19 CASSIGIAGTGELFF
TRBJ2-7 15 NA TRBV7-2 CASSSQAGANYEQYF
TRBJ1-1 16 NA TRBV7-3 CASQTAMKGMNTEAFF
TRBJ1-1 13 NA TRBV6-5 CASTSRGRTEAFF
TRBJ2-6 15 once TRBV28 CASSLVGSGANVLTF
TRBJ2-3 19 NA TRBV4-1 CASSQDVRIGTSSTDTQYF
TRBJ1-1 14 NA TRBV7-2 CASSWTGGITEAFF
TRBJ2-5 15 NA TRBV5-6 CASSLVAGGRETQYF
TRBJ2-1 17 NA TRBV15 CATSRESGGLADNEQFF
TRBJ1-2 14 once TRBV27 CASSFYPQEDGYTF
TRBJ2-7 14 NA TRBV18 CASSPGQAPYEQYF
TRBJ2-7 15 NA TRBV11-3 CASSLDPVAGTEQYF
TRBJ1-2 14 NA TRBV7-9 CASSLGVTAYGYTF
TRBJ1-5 17 NA TRBV19 CASTESSGYYSNQPQHF
TRBJ1-1 14 NA TRBV19 CASRREGANTEAFF
TRBJ1-1 12 few TRBV2 CASRFRDTEAFF
TRBJ2-3 12 NA TRBV7-3 CASSPWGGTQYF
TRBJ2-3 16 NA TRBV5-1 CASSLGWTGATDTQYF
TRBJ1-1 13 NA TRBV5-1 CASSLGGSTEAFF
TRBJ2-2 16 NA TRBV28 CASKLGGNSNTGELFF
TRBJ1-2 15 NA TRBV5-4 CASSLEAGGASGYTF
TRBJ2-1 14 NA TRBV19 CASSIVAAYNEQFF
TRBJ1-5 18 NA TRBV27 CASRGGALSVDSNQPQHF
TRBJ1-5 15 few TRBV5-1 CASSLSDSRDQPQHF
TRBJ2-7 13 NA TRBV14 CASSQVSTYEQYF
TRBJ1-5 16 NA TRBV28 CASSFRSLYSNQPQHF